This T cell receptor (beta chain) was identified during a study of T cell clones after liver transplantation. Study-level background: Post-transplant blood was tracked for graft-donor-reactive T cell clones identified in a pre-transplant mixed lymphocyte reaction. Study-wide findings and caveats: Donor-reactive sequences fell more than third party-reactive ones, suggesting partial deletion.

Proliferating CFSE-low MLR cells were sequenced to define alloreactive TCRbeta sequences. The CDR3 totals 14 residues. V was pared by 1 base and J by 7 bases, with 6 bases of the junction left unmatched. Germline lookup yields CDR1 SGHRS and CDR2 YFSETQ. This clone turned up a few times. Antigen specificity is unknown. Clones were sequenced by immunoSEQ multiplex PCR, and TCRdb holds only the in-frame ones, with some missing. The profile shows about 2,200 clones, approximately 33% of them singletons. Sequencing input: CD8+ T cells from cultured PBMCs. The chain couples TRBV5-1 to TRBJ2-7, with TRBD1 identical over 9 bases. This TCR was recovered from a human patient who received a liver transplant. Some T cells could come from the graft donor. The CDR3, as DNA: TGCGCCAGCAGCTTGAGGACAGGGGTCTTGGAGCAGTACTTC. The encoded protein is CASSLRTGVLEQYF.